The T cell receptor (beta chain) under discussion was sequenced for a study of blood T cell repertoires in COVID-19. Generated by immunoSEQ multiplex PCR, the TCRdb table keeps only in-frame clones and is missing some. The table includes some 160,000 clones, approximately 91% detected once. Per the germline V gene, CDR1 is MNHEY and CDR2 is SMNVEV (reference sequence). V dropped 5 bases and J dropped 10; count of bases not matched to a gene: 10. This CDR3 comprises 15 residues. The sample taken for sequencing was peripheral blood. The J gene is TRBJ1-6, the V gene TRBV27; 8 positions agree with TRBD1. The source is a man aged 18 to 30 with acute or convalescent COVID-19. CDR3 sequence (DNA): TGTGCCAGCAGTGCCGGGACAGGTGGGGAGTCACCCCTCCACTTT. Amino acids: CASSAGTGGESPLHF.